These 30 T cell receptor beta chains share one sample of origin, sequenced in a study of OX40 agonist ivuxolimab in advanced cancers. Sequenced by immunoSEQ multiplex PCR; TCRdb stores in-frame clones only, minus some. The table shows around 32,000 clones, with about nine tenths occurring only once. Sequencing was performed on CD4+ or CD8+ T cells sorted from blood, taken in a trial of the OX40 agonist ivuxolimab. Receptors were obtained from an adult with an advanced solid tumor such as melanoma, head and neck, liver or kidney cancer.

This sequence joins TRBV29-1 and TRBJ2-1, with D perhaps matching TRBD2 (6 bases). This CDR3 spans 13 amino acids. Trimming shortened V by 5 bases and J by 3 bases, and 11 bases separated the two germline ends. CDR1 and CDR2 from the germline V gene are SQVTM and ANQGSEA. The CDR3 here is CSVLTGDYNEQFF. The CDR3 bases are TGCAGCGTTCTAACGGGGGACTACAATGAGCAGTTCTTC.

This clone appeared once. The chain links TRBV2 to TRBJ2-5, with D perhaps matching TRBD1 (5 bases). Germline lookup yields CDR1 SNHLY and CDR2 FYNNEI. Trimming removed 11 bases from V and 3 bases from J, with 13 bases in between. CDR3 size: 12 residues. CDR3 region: CAPGHTKETQYF. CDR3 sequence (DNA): TGTGCCCCCGGACACACCAAAGAGACCCAGTACTTC.

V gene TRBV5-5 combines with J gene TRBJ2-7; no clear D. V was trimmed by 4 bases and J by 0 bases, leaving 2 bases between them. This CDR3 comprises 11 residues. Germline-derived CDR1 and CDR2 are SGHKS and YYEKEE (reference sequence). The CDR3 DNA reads TGTGCCAGCAGCCACTCCTACGAGCAGTACTTC. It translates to CASSHSYEQYF.

CDR3 DNA sequence: TGTGCCAGTAGTTTCGGGACTAGCGCCTACGAGCAGTACTTC. Amino acids: CASSFGTSAYEQYF. The chain has TRBV19 and TRBJ2-7; 10 nucleotides line up with TRBD2. With V trimmed by 5 bases and J by 2 bases, 3 bases remained unmatched. The CDR3 is made up of 14 amino acids. Germline values: CDR1 LNHDA, CDR2 SQIVND (reference sequence).

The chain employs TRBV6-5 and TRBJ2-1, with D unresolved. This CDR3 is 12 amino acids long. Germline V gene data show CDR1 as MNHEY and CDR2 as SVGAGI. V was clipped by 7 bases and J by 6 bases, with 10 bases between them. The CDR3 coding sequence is TGTGCCAGCACATCGGAGTCCAATGAGCAGTTCTTC. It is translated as CASTSESNEQFF.

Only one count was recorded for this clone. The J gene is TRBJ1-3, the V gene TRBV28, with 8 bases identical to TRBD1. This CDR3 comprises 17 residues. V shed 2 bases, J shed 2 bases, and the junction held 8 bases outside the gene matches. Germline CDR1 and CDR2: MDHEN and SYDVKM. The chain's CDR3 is CASSLDAWTGPGNTIYF. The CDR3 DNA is TGTGCCAGCAGTTTAGACGCCTGGACAGGGCCTGGAAACACCATATATTTT.

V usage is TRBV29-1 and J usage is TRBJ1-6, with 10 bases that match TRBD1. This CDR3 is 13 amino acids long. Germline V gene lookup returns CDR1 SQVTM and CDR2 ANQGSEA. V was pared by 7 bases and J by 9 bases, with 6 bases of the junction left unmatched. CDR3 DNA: TGCAGCGGGATGACAGGGGGCTTTTCACCCCTCCACTTT. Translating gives CSGMTGGFSPLHF.

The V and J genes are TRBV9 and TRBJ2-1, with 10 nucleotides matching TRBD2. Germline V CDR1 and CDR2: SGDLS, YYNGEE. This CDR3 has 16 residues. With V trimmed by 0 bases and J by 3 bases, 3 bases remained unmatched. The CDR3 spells CASSVEGLANYNEQFF. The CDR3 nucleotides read TGTGCCAGCAGCGTAGAGGGACTAGCGAACTACAATGAGCAGTTCTTC.

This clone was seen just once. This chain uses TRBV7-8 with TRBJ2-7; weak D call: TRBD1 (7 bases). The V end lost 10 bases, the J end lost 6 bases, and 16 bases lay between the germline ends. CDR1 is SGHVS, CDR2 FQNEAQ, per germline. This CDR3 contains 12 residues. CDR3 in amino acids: CATGGQPLEQYF. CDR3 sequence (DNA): TGTGCCACCGGGGGACAGCCACTCGAGCAGTACTTC.

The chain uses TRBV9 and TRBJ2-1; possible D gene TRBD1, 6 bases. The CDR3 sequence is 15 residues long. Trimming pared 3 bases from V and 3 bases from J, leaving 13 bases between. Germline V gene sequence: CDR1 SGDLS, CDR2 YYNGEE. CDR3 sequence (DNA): TGTGCCAGCAGCGAAACAGGGCCCCTCTACAATGAGCAGTTCTTC. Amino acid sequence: CASSETGPLYNEQFF.

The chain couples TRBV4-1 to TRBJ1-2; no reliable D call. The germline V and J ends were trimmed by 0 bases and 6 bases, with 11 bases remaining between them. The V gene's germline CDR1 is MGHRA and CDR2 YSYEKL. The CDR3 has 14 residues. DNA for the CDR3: TGCGCCAGCAGCCAAGAGAGAAGTGTACATGGCTACACCTTC. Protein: CASSQERSVHGYTF.

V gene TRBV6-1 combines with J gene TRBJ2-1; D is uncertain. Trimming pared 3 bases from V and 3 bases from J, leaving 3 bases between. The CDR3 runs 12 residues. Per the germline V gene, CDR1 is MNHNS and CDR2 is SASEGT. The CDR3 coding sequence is TGTGCCAGCAGTGAGTACTACAATGAGCAGTTCTTC. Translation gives CASSEYYNEQFF.

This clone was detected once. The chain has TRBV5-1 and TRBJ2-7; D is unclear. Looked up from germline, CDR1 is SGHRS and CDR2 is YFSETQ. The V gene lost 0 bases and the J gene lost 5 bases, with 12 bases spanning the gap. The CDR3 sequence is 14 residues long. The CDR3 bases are TGCGCCAGCAGCTTGGCCGACACTGCGGACGAGCAGTACTTC. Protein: CASSLADTADEQYF.

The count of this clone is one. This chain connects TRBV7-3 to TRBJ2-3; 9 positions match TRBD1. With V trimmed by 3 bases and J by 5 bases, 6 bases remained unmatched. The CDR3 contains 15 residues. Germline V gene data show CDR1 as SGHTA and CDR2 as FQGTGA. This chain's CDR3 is CASSFTGGAIDTQYF. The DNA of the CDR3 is TGTGCCAGCAGCTTTACAGGGGGCGCGATAGATACGCAGTATTTT. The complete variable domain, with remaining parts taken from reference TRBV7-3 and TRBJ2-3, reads GAGVSQTPSNKVTEKGKYVELRCDPISGHTALYWYRQSLGQGPEFLIYFQGTGAADDSGLPNDRFFAVRPEGSVSTLKIQRTERGDSAVYLCASSFTGGAIDTQYFGPGTRLTVL.

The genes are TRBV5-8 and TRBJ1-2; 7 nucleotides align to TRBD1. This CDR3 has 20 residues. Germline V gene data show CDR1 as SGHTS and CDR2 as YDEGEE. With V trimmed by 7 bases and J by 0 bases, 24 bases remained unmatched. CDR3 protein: CASLTNRGRSLVTANYGYTF. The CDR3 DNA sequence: TGTGCCAGCCTAACCAACAGGGGCCGAAGTCTGGTTACGGCTAACTATGGCTACACCTTC.

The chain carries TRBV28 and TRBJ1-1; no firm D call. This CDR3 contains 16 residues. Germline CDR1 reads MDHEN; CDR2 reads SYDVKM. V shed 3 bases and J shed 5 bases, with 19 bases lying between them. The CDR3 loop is CASSFLLGWLVTEAFF. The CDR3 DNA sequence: TGTGCCAGCAGTTTCCTTCTCGGGTGGCTGGTGACTGAAGCTTTCTTT.

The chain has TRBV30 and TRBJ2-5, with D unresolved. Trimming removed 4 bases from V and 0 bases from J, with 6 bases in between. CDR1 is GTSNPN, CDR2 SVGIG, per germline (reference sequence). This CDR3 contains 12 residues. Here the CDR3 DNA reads TGTGCCTGGACGAAGGACCAAGAGACCCAGTACTTC. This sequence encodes CAWTKDQETQYF.

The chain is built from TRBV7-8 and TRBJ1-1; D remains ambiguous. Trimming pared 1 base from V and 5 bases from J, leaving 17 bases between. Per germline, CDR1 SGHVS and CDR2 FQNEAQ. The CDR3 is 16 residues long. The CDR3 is CASSLVSLPRETEAFF. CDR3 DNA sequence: TGTGCCAGCAGCTTAGTCTCTCTCCCGAGGGAAACTGAAGCTTTCTTT.

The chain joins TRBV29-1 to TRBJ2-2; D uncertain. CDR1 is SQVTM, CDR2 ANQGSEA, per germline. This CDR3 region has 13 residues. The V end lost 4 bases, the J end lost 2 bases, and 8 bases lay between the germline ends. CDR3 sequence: CSVVEVNTGELFF. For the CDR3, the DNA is TGCAGCGTTGTAGAAGTTAACACCGGGGAGCTGTTTTTT.

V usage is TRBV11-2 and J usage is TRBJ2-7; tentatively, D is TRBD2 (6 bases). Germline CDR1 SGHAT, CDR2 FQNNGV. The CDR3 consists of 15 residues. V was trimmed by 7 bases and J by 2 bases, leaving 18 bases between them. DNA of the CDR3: TGTGCCAGCACCTACTCATCGGGGAGGACCTACGAGCAGTACTTC. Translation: CASTYSSGRTYEQYF.

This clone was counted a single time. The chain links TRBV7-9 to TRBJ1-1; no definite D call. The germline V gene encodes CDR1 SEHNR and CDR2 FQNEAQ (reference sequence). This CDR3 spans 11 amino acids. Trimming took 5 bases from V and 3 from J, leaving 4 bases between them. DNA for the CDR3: TGTGCCAGCAGCCAGGACACTGAAGCTTTCTTT. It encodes CASSQDTEAFF.

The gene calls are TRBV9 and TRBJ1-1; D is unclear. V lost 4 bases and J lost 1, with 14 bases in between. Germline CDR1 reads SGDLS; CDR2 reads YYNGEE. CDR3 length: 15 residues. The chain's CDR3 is CASSPQAGRNTEAFF. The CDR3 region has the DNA TGTGCCAGCAGCCCCCAGGCGGGTAGGAACACTGAAGCTTTCTTT.

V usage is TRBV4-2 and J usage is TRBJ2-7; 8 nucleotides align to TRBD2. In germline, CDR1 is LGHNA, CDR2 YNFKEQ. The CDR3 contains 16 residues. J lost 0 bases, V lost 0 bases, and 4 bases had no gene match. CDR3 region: CASSQEFSGSSYEQYF. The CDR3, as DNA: TGTGCCAGCAGCCAAGAATTCAGCGGGAGCTCCTACGAGCAGTACTTC.

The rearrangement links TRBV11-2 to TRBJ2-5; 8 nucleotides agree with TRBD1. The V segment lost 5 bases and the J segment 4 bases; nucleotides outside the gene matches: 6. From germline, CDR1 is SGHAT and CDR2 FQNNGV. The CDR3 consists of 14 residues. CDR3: CASSIQGARETQYF. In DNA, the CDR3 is TGTGCCAGCAGCATTCAGGGGGCAAGAGAGACCCAGTACTTC.

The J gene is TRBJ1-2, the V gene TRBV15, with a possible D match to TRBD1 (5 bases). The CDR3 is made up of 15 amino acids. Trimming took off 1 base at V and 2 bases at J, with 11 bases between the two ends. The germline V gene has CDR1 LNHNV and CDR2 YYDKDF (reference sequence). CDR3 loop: CATSRARDGNYGYTF. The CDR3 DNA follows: TGTGCCACCAGCAGAGCCCGGGACGGAAACTATGGCTACACCTTC.

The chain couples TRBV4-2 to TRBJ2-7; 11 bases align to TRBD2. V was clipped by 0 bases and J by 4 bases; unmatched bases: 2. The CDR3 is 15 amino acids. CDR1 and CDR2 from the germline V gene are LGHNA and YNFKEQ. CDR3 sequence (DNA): TGTGCCAGCAGCCAAGAGACTAGCGGGATTTACGAGCAGTACTTC. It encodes CASSQETSGIYEQYF.

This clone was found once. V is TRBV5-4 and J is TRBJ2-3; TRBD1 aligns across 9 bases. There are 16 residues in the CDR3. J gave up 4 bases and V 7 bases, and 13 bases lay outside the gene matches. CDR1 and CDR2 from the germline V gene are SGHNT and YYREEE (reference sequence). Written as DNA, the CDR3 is TGTGCCAGCGAACCCCACCGGGGACAGGGTTCAGATACGCAGTATTTT. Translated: CASEPHRGQGSDTQYF.

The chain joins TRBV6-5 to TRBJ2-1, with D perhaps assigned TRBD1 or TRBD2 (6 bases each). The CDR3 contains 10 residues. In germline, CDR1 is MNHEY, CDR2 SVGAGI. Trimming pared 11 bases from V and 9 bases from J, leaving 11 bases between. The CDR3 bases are TGTGCCCTGGGGGGCGTTGAGCAGTTCTTC. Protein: CALGGVEQFF.

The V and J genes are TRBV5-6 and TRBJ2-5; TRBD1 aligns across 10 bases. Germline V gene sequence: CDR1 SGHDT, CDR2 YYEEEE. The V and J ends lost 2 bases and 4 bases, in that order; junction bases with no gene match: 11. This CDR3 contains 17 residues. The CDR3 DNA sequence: TGTGCCAGCAGCTTTTCCGGGACAGGGGTTTGGGGAGAGACCCAGTACTTC. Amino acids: CASSFSGTGVWGETQYF. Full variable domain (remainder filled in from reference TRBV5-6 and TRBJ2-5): DAGVTQSPTHLIKTRGQQVTLRCSPKSGHDTVSWYQQALGQGPQFIFQYYEEEERQRGNFPDRFSGHQFPNYSSELNVNALLLGDSALYLCASSFSGTGVWGETQYFGPGTRLLVL.

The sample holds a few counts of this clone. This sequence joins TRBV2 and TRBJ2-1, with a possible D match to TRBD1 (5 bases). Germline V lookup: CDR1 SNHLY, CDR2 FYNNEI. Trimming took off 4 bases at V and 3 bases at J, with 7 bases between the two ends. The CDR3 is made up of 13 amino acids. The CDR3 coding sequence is TGTGCCAGCAGTGGACAGATCTACAATGAGCAGTTCTTC. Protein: CASSGQIYNEQFF.